These T cell receptor beta chains were read from a single sample in a study of cytomegalovirus exposure and HLA in healthy donors. The method was immunoSEQ multiplex PCR; TCRdb's version includes in-frame clones alone and lacks a portion of them. The sample consists of over 150,000 clones, 75% to 90% of them appearing once. The sequenced sample was PBMCs. The receptors come from a male donor in good health and CMV-seronegative. Each CDR3 is given with its conserved first and last residue. The order of the fields is V gene, CDR3 protein.

TRBV6-1 CASSPRGDHEAFF
TRBV2 CASSRDNSNQPQHF
TRBV7-9 CASSMDSNSPLHF
TRBV13 CASSLLPAGTGTDTQYF
TRBV18 CASWGGNPQETQYF
TRBV6-5 CASRGGTGKRYEQYF
TRBV2 CASSSSGTGDRGYTF
TRBV18 CASSPLPGNTGELFF
TRBV11-2 CASSSGTGGARGYTF
TRBV7-8 CASSFDRDRTLNQPQHF
TRBV7-9 CASSSIADKGGYTF
TRBV5-1 CASSLDGELYNEQFF
TRBV6-1 CASSRTGVLLYGYTF
TRBV9 CASSVVGGAGTEAFF
TRBV5-1 CASSLEGVNTEAFF
TRBV9 CASSERTVQTGELFF
TRBV19 CASSTTKGAYTEAFF
TRBV10-3 CAIRRGGRGLNTEAFF
TRBV19 CASSVTSGAQYF
TRBV10-3 CAISETGEANYGYTF
TRBV2 CAAGGRTRSNYGYTF
TRBV6-6 CASTGSGDTEAFF
TRBV11-2 CASTTGGLGSGNTIYF
TRBV6-6 CASSYSRSTEAFF
TRBV19 CASSIPGIQETQYF
TRBV19 CASRDRVNEQFF
TRBV5-1 CASSLTGNQETQYF
TRBV19 CASSMSGYSNQPQHF
TRBV18 CASSPLRGSHEQYF
TRBV5-1 CASTSTAQGNYGYTF
TRBV10-1 CASSEGGPEQYF
TRBV7-2 CASSEGQGLTLHF
TRBV6-6 CASRGTVNTGELFF
TRBV27 CASSRGLAGETQYF
TRBV11-2 CASSTRTGGFFRSPLHF
TRBV27 CASSRSGPSSYEQYF
TRBV4-1 CASRWGGNGELFF
TRBV7-2 CASSLGAIYEQYF
TRBV4-1 CASTPAAGGAFFEQFF
TRBV5-6 CASSNLQGDQPQHF
TRBV27 CASSPTGANTEAFF
TRBV29-1 CSVDNAGTDTQYF
TRBV19 CASSITMQPQHF
TRBV10-1 CASITGQGHQPQHF
TRBV7-9 CASSFVPGSYEQYF
TRBV4-1 CASSQGPGGGTEAFF